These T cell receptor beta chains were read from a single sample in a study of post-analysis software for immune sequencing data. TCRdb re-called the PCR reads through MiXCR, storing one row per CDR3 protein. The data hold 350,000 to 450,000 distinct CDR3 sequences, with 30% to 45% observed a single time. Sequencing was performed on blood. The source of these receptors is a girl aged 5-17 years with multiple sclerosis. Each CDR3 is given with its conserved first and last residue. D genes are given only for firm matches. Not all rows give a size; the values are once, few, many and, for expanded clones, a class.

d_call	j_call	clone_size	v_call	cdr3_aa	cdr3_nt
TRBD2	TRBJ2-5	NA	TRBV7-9	CASSFTSGGGETQYF	TGTGCCAGCAGCTTCACTAGCGGGGGGGGAGAGACCCAGTACTTC
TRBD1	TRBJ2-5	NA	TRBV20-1	CSASTDREETQYF	TGCAGTGCTAGTACTGACAGGGAAGAGACCCAGTACTTC
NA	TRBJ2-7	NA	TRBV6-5	CASSRRGSHHEQYF	TGTGCCAGCAGCCGCAGGGGAAGTCATCACGAGCAGTACTTC
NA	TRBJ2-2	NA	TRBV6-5	CASSYSGTVSNTGELFF	TGTGCCAGCAGTTACTCCGGGACCGTTTCGAACACCGGGGAGCTGTTTTTT
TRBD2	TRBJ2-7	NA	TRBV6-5	CASSYSGGGASSYEQYF	TGTGCCAGCAGTTACTCAGGCGGGGGGGCGAGCTCCTACGAGCAGTACTTC
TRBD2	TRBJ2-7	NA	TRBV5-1	CASSLGLAAPHEQYF	TGCGCCAGCAGCTTAGGACTAGCGGCCCCCCACGAGCAGTACTTC
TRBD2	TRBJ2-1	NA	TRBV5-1	CASSEGLAGNNEQFF	TGCGCCAGCAGCGAAGGACTAGCGGGGAACAATGAGCAGTTCTTC
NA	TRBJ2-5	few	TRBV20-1	CSARERPFQETQYF	TGCAGTGCTAGAGAAAGACCGTTCCAAGAGACCCAGTACTTC
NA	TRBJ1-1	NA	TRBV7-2	CASSLSGGTGTEAFF	TGTGCCAGCAGCTTATCGGGGGGTACGGGCACTGAAGCTTTCTTT
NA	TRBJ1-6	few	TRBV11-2	CASSPIRERILHF	TGTGCCAGCAGCCCAATCCGGGAACGGATCCTCCACTTT
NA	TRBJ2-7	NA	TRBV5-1	CASSPRQQSYEQYF	TGCGCCAGCAGCCCCCGGCAGCAATCCTACGAGCAGTACTTC
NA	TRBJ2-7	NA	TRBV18	CASSPRVGVEAEQYF	TGTGCCAGCTCACCACGAGTGGGAGTGGAAGCCGAGCAGTACTTC
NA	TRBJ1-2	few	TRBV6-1	CAVHPPTNYGYTF	TGTGCCGTGCATCCCCCTACTAACTATGGCTACACCTTC
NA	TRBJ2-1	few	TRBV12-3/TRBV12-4	CASSYNDEQFF	TGTGCCAGCAGTTACAACGATGAGCAGTTCTTC
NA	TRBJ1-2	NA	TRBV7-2	CASSLVAYGYTF	TGTGCCAGCAGCTTAGTTGCCTATGGCTACACCTTC
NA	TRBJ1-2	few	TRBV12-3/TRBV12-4	CASRGRDSGSGYTF	TGTGCCAGCAGGGGTAGGGACTCCGGGAGCGGCTACACCTTC
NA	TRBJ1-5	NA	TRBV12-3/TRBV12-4	CASSLWGRGYNQPQHF	TGTGCCAGCAGTTTATGGGGGCGAGGGTACAATCAGCCCCAGCATTTT